Presented here are 14 T cell receptor beta chains from one specimen sequenced in a study of blood T cell repertoires in COVID-19. TCRdb's copy holds only in-frame clones and misses some; the assay was immunoSEQ multiplex PCR. The sample lists around 250,000 clones, roughly nine tenths seen once, with approximately 9.7% in the top ten. Sequencing was performed on peripheral blood. The source is a man aged 40-50 years with active or convalescent COVID-19.

A remark on this clone: A read error may account for a junction end that differs from germline. J is TRBJ1-5 and V is TRBV6-1, with D perhaps matching TRBD1 (5 bases). CDR3 length: 16 amino acids. CDR1 and CDR2 (germline): MNHNS, SASEGT. CDR3 coding DNA: TGTGCCAGCAGAGAAGGGACGGGGGGAAGCAATCAGCCCCAGCATTTT. Protein: CASREGTGGSNQPQHF.

The chain recombines TRBV19 with TRBJ2-2, with D maybe TRBD2 (6 bases). Germline V gene lookup returns CDR1 LNHDA and CDR2 SQIVND (reference sequence). The CDR3 contains 14 residues. V was clipped by 10 bases and J by 6 bases, with 18 bases between them. CDR3 nucleotide sequence: TGTGCCACCTCCGAAGGAGGGAGCGCCGGGGAGCTGTTTTTT. Encoded protein: CATSEGGSAGELFF.

V and J are TRBV9 and TRBJ2-2; maybe TRBD2 (5 bases). The CDR3 loop spans 18 amino acids. Trimming shortened V by 3 bases and J by 1 base, and 19 bases separated the two germline ends. Germline values: CDR1 SGDLS, CDR2 YYNGEE. The CDR3 DNA is TGTGCCAGCAGCGAGACGGACGGAGGACCACTGAACACCGGGGAGCTGTTTTTT. Amino acid sequence: CASSETDGGPLNTGELFF.

This chain joins TRBV21-1 and TRBJ1-2; no check of the table's D call, TRBD1, against the DNA was made. TRBV21-1 is given as a pseudogene. This CDR3 comprises 17 residues. Here the CDR3 reads CASSKKTDRDLAYGYTF. Written as DNA, the CDR3 is TGTGCCAGCAGCAAAAAAACGGACAGGGACCTCGCTTATGGCTACACCTTC.

The chain is built from TRBV7-8 and TRBJ1-1; D gene unclear. The CDR3 contains 15 residues. Per the germline V gene, CDR1 is SGHVS and CDR2 is FQNEAQ. V was trimmed by 2 bases and J by 1 base, leaving 11 bases between them. CDR3 in amino acids: CASSLLRFGNTEAFF. The CDR3 DNA follows: TGTGCCAGCAGCTTATTGAGGTTTGGGAACACTGAAGCTTTCTTT.

This chain connects TRBV5-4 to TRBJ1-3; 10 bases agree with TRBD1. Per the germline V gene, CDR1 is SGHNT and CDR2 is YYREEE (reference sequence). The CDR3 loop spans 20 amino acids. V shed 1 base and J 0 bases; nucleotides not matched to a gene: 13. CDR3 sequence: CASSLWGEKTGGPSGNTIYF. In nucleotides, the CDR3 is TGTGCCAGCAGCTTGTGGGGTGAAAAGACAGGGGGCCCCTCTGGAAACACCATATATTTT.

CDR3 sequence: CASSFWTGGPDTQYF. The CDR3 nucleotides read TGTGCCAGCAGTTTTTGGACGGGAGGGCCGGATACGCAGTATTTT. The V gene is TRBV27, the J gene TRBJ2-3; 8 positions match TRBD2. Trimming cost V 3 bases and J 6 bases; bases outside gene matches: 8. The CDR3 covers 15 residues. CDR1 and CDR2 from the germline V gene are MNHEY and SMNVEV (reference sequence).

The rearrangement links TRBV4-1 to TRBJ2-3; perhaps TRBD1 as D (5 bases). With 0 bases removed from V and 4 bases from J, the gap between germline ends came to 8 bases. From germline, CDR1 is MGHRA and CDR2 YSYEKL. The CDR3 sequence is 14 residues long. CDR3 amino acids: CASSQEGPSDTQYF. In DNA, the CDR3 is TGCGCCAGCAGCCAAGAGGGGCCTTCAGATACGCAGTATTTT.

This clone was picked up a small number of times. The chain is built from TRBV6-2 or TRBV6-3 and TRBJ1-2, with 9 bases aligning to TRBD1. The V gene end was trimmed by 5 bases and the J gene end by 2 bases; junction bases not matched to a gene: 3. Germline V gene lookup returns CDR1 MNHEY and CDR2 SVGEGT. CDR3 length: 14 residues. CDR3 in DNA: TGTGCCAGCAGTGGACAGGGGTTAAACTATGGCTACACCTTC. Amino acid sequence: CASSGQGLNYGYTF.

This chain connects TRBV28 to TRBJ1-4; 8 positions agree with TRBD1. CDR3 size: 14 residues. With V trimmed by 6 bases and J by 6 bases, 6 bases remained unmatched. Looked up from germline, CDR1 is MDHEN and CDR2 is SYDVKM. The CDR3 nucleotides read TGTGCCAGCAGCCCAGGGGGCCCTCATGAAAAACTGTTTTTT. This translates into CASSPGGPHEKLFF.

The CDR3 DNA reads as TGTGCCAGCAGGTCAGGCAGGGTGGGACAGACTAATGAAAAACTGTTTTTT. Translating gives CASRSGRVGQTNEKLFF. The V and J genes are TRBV27 and TRBJ1-4, with TRBD1 matching over 7 bases. CDR3 length equals 17 residues. J was trimmed by 2 bases and V by 6 bases; bases with no gene match: 12. Germline-derived CDR1 and CDR2 are MNHEY and SMNVEV (reference sequence).

This rearrangement joins TRBV13 to TRBJ2-7, with TRBD1 identical over 7 bases. The germline gives CDR1 PRHDT, CDR2 FYEKMQ (reference sequence). The ends lost 5 bases at V and 2 bases at J; junction bases unmatched: 9. The CDR3 length is 15 residues. The CDR3 coding sequence is TGTGCCAGCAGCAGTCCGGGACAGACAACCTACGAGCAGTACTTC. Translating it yields CASSSPGQTTYEQYF.

Worth noting for this clone: Other DNA sequences from this sample encode an identical CDR3 as well. This rearrangement joins TRBV19 to TRBJ1-1; D unclear. The germline gives CDR1 LNHDA, CDR2 SQIVND (reference sequence). V dropped 4 bases and J dropped 0 bases, with 6 bases sitting between them. The CDR3 loop spans 13 amino acids. The CDR3 DNA reads TGTGCCAGTAGTACACAGATGAACACTGAAGCTTTCTTT. Residues: CASSTQMNTEAFF. Variable domain in full (rest from reference TRBV19 and TRBJ1-1): DGGITQSPKYLFRKEGQNVTLSCEQNLNHDAMYWYRQDPGQGLRLIYYSQIVNDFQKGDIAEGYSVSREKKESFPLTVTSAQKNPTAFYLCASSTQMNTEAFFGQGTRLTVV.

The rearrangement uses TRBV5-6 and TRBJ2-5, with 11 bases lining up with TRBD2. Trimming took 4 bases from V and 2 from J; bases not matched to a gene: 4. CDR3 length equals 15 residues. The germline V gene has CDR1 SGHDT and CDR2 YYEEEE. As DNA, the CDR3 is TGTGCCAGCAGCCCCGGGACTAGCGGACAAGAGACCCAGTACTTC. It yields the protein CASSPGTSGQETQYF.